This T cell receptor (beta chain) was sequenced during a study of pediatric ulcerative colitis. V dropped 1 base and J dropped 2 bases, with 2 bases sitting between them. The CDR3 length is 12 residues. CDR1 is KGHSH and CDR2 is LQKENI in the germline V gene. TCRdb's copy holds only in-frame clones and misses some; the assay was immunoSEQ multiplex PCR. The repertoire has around 64,000 clones, around 80% of them found once; the top ten carry around 4.9%. The sequence was collected from a boy aged 5 to 17 with moderate ulcerative colitis. The material sequenced was blood. V gene TRBV18 combines with J gene TRBJ1-2; D remains unclear. For the CDR3, the DNA is TGTGCCAGCTCACCACTGAACTATGGCTACACCTTC. Translated: CASSPLNYGYTF.